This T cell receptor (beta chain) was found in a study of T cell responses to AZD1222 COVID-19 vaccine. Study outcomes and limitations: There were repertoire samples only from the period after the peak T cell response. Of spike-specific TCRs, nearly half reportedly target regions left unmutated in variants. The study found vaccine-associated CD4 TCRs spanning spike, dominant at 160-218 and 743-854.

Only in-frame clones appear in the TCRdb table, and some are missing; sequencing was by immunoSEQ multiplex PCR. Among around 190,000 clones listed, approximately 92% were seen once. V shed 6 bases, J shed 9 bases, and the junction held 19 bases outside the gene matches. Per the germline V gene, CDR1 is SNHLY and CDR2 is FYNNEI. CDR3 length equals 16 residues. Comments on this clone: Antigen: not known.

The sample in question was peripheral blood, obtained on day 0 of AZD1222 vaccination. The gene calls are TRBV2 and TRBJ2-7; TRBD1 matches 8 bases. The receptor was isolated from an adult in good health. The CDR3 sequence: CASSRPRTGKPPGQYF. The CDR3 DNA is TGTGCCAGCAGCCGACCCCGGACAGGGAAACCACCTGGGCAGTACTTC.